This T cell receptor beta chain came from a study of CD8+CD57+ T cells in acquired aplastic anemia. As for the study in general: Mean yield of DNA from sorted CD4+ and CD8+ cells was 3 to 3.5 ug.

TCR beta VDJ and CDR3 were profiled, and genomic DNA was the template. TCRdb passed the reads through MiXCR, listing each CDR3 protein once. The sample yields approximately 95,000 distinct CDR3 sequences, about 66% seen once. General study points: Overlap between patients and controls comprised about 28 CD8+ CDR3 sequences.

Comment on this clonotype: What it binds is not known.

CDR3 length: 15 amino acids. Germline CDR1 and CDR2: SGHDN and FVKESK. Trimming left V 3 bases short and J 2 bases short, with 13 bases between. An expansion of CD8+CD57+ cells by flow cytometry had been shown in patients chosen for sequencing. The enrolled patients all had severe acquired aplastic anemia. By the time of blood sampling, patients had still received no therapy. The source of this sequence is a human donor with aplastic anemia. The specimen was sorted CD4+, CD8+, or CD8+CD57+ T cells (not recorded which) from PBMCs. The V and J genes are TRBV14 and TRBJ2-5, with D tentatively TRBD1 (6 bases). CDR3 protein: CASSQALGAQETQYF. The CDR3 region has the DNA TGTGCCAGCAGCCAGGCCCTGGGGGCGCAAGAGACCCAGTACTTC. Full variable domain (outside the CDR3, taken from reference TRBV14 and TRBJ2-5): EAGVTQFPSHSVIEKGQTVTLRCDPISGHDNLYWYRRVMGKEIKFLLHFVKESKQDESGMPNNRFLAERTGGTYSTLKVQPAELEDSGVYFCASSQALGAQETQYFGPGTRLLVL.